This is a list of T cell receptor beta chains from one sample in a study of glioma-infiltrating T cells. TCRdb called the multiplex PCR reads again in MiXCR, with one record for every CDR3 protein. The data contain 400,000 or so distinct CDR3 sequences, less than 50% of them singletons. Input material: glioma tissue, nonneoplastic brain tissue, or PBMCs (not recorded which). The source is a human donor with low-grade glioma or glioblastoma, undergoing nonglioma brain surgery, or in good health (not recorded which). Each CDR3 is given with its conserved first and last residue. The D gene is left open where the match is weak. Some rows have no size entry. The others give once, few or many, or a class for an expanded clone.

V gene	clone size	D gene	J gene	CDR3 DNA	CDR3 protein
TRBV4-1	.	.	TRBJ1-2	TGCGCCAGCAGTCAGGAACAGGGCCTATATGGCTACACCTTC	CASSQEQGLYGYTF
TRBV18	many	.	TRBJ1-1	TGTGCCACGATTACCGGGACAATGAACACTGAAGCTTTCTTT	CATITGTMNTEAFF
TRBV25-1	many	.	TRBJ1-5	TGTGCCAGCAGTGACGGACAGAGCAATCAGCCCCAGCATTTT	CASSDGQSNQPQHF
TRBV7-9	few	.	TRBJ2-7	TGTGCCAGCAGCCTACCCCGACTACTCCGCTCCTACGAGCAGTACTTC	CASSLPRLLRSYEQYF
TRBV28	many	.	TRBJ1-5	TGTGCCAGCAAGGGAAGAGGTTTCTATAGCAATCAGCCCCAGCATTTT	CASKGRGFYSNQPQHF
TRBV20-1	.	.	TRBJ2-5	TGCAGTGCTTGGGGGGGGGGCCTCCTTGGGACCCAGTACTTC	CSAWGGGLLGTQYF
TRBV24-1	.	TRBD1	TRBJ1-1	TGTGCCACCAGTGACTCGGGACAGGGATCCTACGAGCAGTACTTT	CATSDSGQGSYEQYF
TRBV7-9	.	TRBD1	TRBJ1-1	TGTGCCAGCAGCCCCAGGGGGTCGGACACTGAAGCTTTCTTT	CASSPRGSDTEAFF
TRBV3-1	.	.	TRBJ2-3	TGTGCCAGCAGCCAAGCCGGGGCTCACACAGATACGCAGTATTTT	CASSQAGAHTDTQYF
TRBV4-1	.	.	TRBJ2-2	TGCGCCAGCAGCCAAGCGTCGACAGACCTCACCGGGGAGCTGTTTTTT	CASSQASTDLTGELFF
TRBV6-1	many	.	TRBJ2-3	TGTGCCAGCAGTGAAGCGCTTGAAGATACGCAGTATTTT	CASSEALEDTQYF
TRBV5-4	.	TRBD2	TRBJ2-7	TGTGCCAGCAGCTTGGCTGCTAGCGGAACCCACGAGCAGTACTTC	CASSLAASGTHEQYF
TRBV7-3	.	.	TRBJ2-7	TGTGCCAGCAGCTCCGACCCCTACGAGCAGTACTTC	CASSSDPYEQYF